A selection of T cell receptor beta chains follows, all from one sample in a study of PD-L1 blockade in urothelial cancer. Produced via immunoSEQ multiplex PCR; TCRdb's table is partial and in-frame only. The sample lists some 100,000 clones, around 90% occurring once. The material was PBMCs, obtained around atezolizumab (anti-PD-L1) treatment. These receptor sequences come from an elderly woman with urothelial cancer. Both conserved end residues are part of each CDR3. Each record gives: D gene, clone size, J gene, V gene, CDR3 DNA, CDR3 protein. A D gene is named only where the DNA matches it firmly. Clone size is not always given. Where it is, it says once, few, many or a class for expanded clones.

>NA|NA|TRBJ2-1|TRBV7-9
TGTGCCAGCAGCTTCGCGGGGAATGAGCAGTTCTTC
CASSFAGNEQFF
>TRBD2|NA|TRBJ2-7|TRBV19
TGTGCCAGTAGTAGATCGGGACTAGCGGTTGTCTCCTCCTACGAGCAGTACTTC
CASSRSGLAVVSSYEQYF
>TRBD1|once|TRBJ1-5|TRBV7-8
TGTGCCAGCAGCTTGGACAGGGGGAATCAGCCCCAGCATTTT
CASSLDRGNQPQHF
>NA|NA|TRBJ2-3|TRBV5-4
TGTGCCAGCAGCTCGCGGGCCCTGGGCACAGATACGCAGTATTTT
CASSSRALGTDTQYF
>TRBD1|few|TRBJ1-1|TRBV30
TGTGCCTCCACAAGCAGGGACAGAGGCCTCCTTGGGACTGAAGCTTTCTTT
CASTSRDRGLLGTEAFF
>TRBD1|NA|TRBJ1-5|TRBV19
TGTGCCAGTAGTACTGAGGGGGCCGGGAGCAATCAGCCCCAGCATTTT
CASSTEGAGSNQPQHF
>TRBD1|NA|TRBJ2-3|TRBV6-1
TGTGCCAGCAGTGGGGCCGGGACAGGGACCACAGATACGCAGTATTTT
CASSGAGTGTTDTQYF
>NA|NA|TRBJ1-5|TRBV28
TGTGCCAGCAGTTTGGGGGGGGGCAATCAGCCCCAGCATTTT
CASSLGGGNQPQHF
>NA|once|TRBJ2-7|TRBV28
TGTGCCAGCAGTTTGGGTCCGCGGGAGCAGTACTTC
CASSLGPREQYF
>NA|NA|TRBJ1-4|TRBV29-1
TGCAGCGTTGAAGGCGTCACGGGTGGGAAACTGTTTTTT
CSVEGVTGGKLFF
>NA|NA|TRBJ2-1|TRBV18
TGTGCCAGCTCATCAGCGGACAGCTCCTACAATGAGCAGTTCTTC
CASSSADSSYNEQFF
>TRBD2|NA|TRBJ2-1|TRBV7-2
TGTGCCAGCAGCGTTGGACTAGCGGGAGGGGGGGAGCAGTTCTTC
CASSVGLAGGGEQFF
>NA|NA|TRBJ1-2|TRBV6-4
TGTGCCAGCAGTACCACAGGGTCCTATGGCTACACCTTC
CASSTTGSYGYTF
>NA|NA|TRBJ2-3|TRBV5-8
TGTGCCAGCAGCTTGCGACCTAGAGCGCAGTATTTT
CASSLRPRAQYF
>NA|NA|TRBJ2-3|TRBV7-2
TGTGCCAGCAGCTTAGATACAGCACCAGATACGCAGTATTTT
CASSLDTAPDTQYF
>NA|NA|TRBJ2-3|TRBV2
TGTGCCAGCAGTGGACGGCTAGTAGTTCCAGATACGCAGTATTTT
CASSGRLVVPDTQYF
>NA|NA|TRBJ1-1|TRBV7-9
TGTGCCAGCAGCTTAGGGAGCGGGACTGAAGCTTTCTTT
CASSLGSGTEAFF
>NA|NA|TRBJ2-7|TRBV18
TGTGCCAGCTCACCCGACATATCCGAGCAGTACTTC
CASSPDISEQYF
>NA|NA|TRBJ1-1|TRBV7-6
TGTGCCAGCAGCGAAGACAGTGTCCTAAATAGAGCTTTCTTT
CASSEDSVLNRAFF
>TRBD1|NA|TRBJ1-2|TRBV5-6
TGTGCCAGCAGCTTGACGTCGGACAGGGTAGAGGTTAGGGATGGCTACACCTTC
CASSLTSDRVEVRDGYTF
>NA|NA|TRBJ2-7|TRBV7-2
TGTGCCAGCAGCTTAGGGTTTCGGACTACCTCCTACGAGCAGTACTTC
CASSLGFRTTSYEQYF
>TRBD1|NA|TRBJ1-1|TRBV27
TGTGCCAGCCCGGGGCCTAGGCAGGGGGCTGGTTTGGCTTTCTTT
CASPGPRQGAGLAFF
>TRBD2|NA|TRBJ2-1|TRBV15
TGTGCCACCAGCGTCCCCGCGGGAGGGCAAGAGCAGTTCTTC
CATSVPAGGQEQFF
>NA|NA|TRBJ1-1|TRBV6-6
TGTGCCAGCAGTTACGAAGCGACGGAAGCTTTCTTT
CASSYEATEAFF
>TRBD1|NA|TRBJ2-7|TRBV28
TGTGCCAGCAGTTTATGGGGGGACAGCTCCTACGAGCAGTACTTC
CASSLWGDSSYEQYF
>NA|NA|TRBJ2-7|TRBV6-1
TGTGCCAGCAGTGAGGGGAGCTCCTACGAGCAGTACTTC
CASSEGSSYEQYF
>TRBD1|NA|TRBJ1-2|TRBV7-2
TGTGCCAGCAGCCAGGGGGGTATGCAGCATGGCTACACCTTC
CASSQGGMQHGYTF
>NA|NA|TRBJ1-2|TRBV7-2
TGTGCCAGCAGCTACCGGGACTTACGGGGGGGCCAAGGCTACACCTTC
CASSYRDLRGGQGYTF
>NA|NA|TRBJ2-2|TRBV7-3
TGTGCCAGCAGCTTCCCCAGCGGGGAGCTGTTTTTT
CASSFPSGELFF
>NA|NA|TRBJ1-5|TRBV4-1
TGCGCCAGCAGCCAAGAGGGTCGGGGGGGCTTACAGCCCCAGCATTTT
CASSQEGRGGLQPQHF
>TRBD1|NA|TRBJ1-5|TRBV6-1
TGTGCCAGCAGAGAGGGACAGGTCAATCAGCCCCAGCATTTT
CASREGQVNQPQHF
>NA|NA|TRBJ2-7|TRBV10-3
TGTGCCATCAGTGAGCCTACGGGAGCAGGGACCCCCTACGAGCAGTACTTC
CAISEPTGAGTPYEQYF
>TRBD2|NA|TRBJ2-2|TRBV10-1
TGCGCCAGCAGTCTTAGCGGGAGTATTGGCGGGGAGCTGTTTTTT
CASSLSGSIGGELFF
>TRBD2|NA|TRBJ2-1|TRBV19
TGTGCCAGTACGTCGCTAGCGGGAGTTTATGAGCAGTTCTTC
CASTSLAGVYEQFF
>NA|NA|TRBJ1-2|TRBV25-1
TGTGCCAGCAGGGATGACATGATCTTTGGCTACACCTTC
CASRDDMIFGYTF
>TRBD2|NA|TRBJ2-1|TRBV5-1
TGCGCCAGCAGCTCGGGACTAGCGGGAGGGGGGGTGGTGTACAATGAGCAGTTCTTC
CASSSGLAGGGVVYNEQFF
>TRBD1|NA|TRBJ2-7|TRBV2
TGTGCCAGCAGGCAGGGACAGCTTTTCTCCTACGAGCAGTACTTC
CASRQGQLFSYEQYF
>NA|NA|TRBJ2-1|TRBV21-1
TGTGCCAGCAGTAGGTGGCTAGCGGGACACCTCTCCTACAATGAGCAGTTCTTC
CASSRWLAGHLSYNEQFF
>TRBD2|once|TRBJ2-1|TRBV7-9
TGTGCCAGCAGCTCGTGGGGCGGGAGGGCCTACAATGAGCAGTTCTTC
CASSSWGGRAYNEQFF
>NA|NA|TRBJ1-2|TRBV4-1
TGCGCCAGCAGTTCAGGGTACGCCTATGGCTACACCTTC
CASSSGYAYGYTF
>NA|NA|TRBJ1-5|TRBV10-2
TGCGCCGCGGGGCCCGGCGGCAACCAGCCCCAGCATTTT
CAAGPGGNQPQHF
>TRBD1|once|TRBJ1-5|TRBV5-1
TGCGCCAGCAGCCCACAGGGGGTCAATCAGCCCCAGCATTTT
CASSPQGVNQPQHF
>NA|NA|TRBJ1-3|TRBV28
TGTGCCAGCAGTTTAATGGTCAGCTCTGGAAACACCATATATTTT
CASSLMVSSGNTIYF
>NA|NA|TRBJ2-1|TRBV11-3
TGTGCCAGCAGCTTAGGTTCGACAGCGAATGAGCAGTTCTTC
CASSLGSTANEQFF
>TRBD1|few|TRBJ2-3|TRBV5-1
TGCGCCAGCAAGGTTGGACAGGGGGCGACATGGACAGATACGCAGTATTTT
CASKVGQGATWTDTQYF
>NA|NA|TRBJ2-7|TRBV6-5
TGTGCCAGCAGTTCCGCAGGGTCCTCCTACGAGCAGTACTTC
CASSSAGSSYEQYF
>TRBD2|once|TRBJ2-1|TRBV5-6
TGTGCCAGCATCCTAGTTACCGCTAGCGGGCGCAATGAGCAGTTCTTC
CASILVTASGRNEQFF
>NA|NA|TRBJ1-4|TRBV30
TGTGCCTGGAGCGTGGGTCAGGGGACCACTAATGAAAAACTGTTTTTT
CAWSVGQGTTNEKLFF